These T cell receptor beta chains were read from a single sample in a study of blood T cells in healthy people across ages. TCRdb re-called the 5' RACE reads with MiXCR, one entry per CDR3 protein. The sample includes about 900,000 distinct CDR3 sequences, 45% to 50% seen only once; the top ten take roughly an eighth. Input material: blood. The source of these receptors is a man in his thirties or forties in good health. The CDR3 runs from the conserved cysteine through the conserved F or W. The D gene is left open where the match is weak. The listing skips clone size in some rows; elsewhere it reads once, few, many or a size class.

D gene: TRBD1
clone size: once
V gene: TRBV12-3/TRBV12-4
CDR3 length: 14
J gene: TRBJ1-2
CDR3 protein: CASSLGGTGERYTF
CDR3 DNA: TGTGCCAGCAGCCTCGGCGGGACAGGGGAGCGCTACACCTTC

D gene: .
clone size: .
V gene: TRBV4-2
CDR3 length: 15
J gene: TRBJ1-2
CDR3 protein: CASSQEVLPTPGYTF
CDR3 DNA: TGTGCCAGCAGCCAAGAGGTCCTCCCTACCCCCGGCTACACCTTC

D gene: .
clone size: few
V gene: TRBV29-1
CDR3 length: 13
J gene: TRBJ2-2
CDR3 protein: CSIRTRPTGELFF
CDR3 DNA: TGCAGCATAAGGACAAGACCCACCGGGGAGCTGTTTTTT

D gene: TRBD1
clone size: .
V gene: TRBV11-1
CDR3 length: 15
J gene: TRBJ2-2
CDR3 protein: CASSLGTGSTGELFF
CDR3 DNA: TGTGCCAGCAGCTTAGGGACAGGAAGCACCGGGGAGCTGTTTTTT

D gene: .
clone size: .
V gene: TRBV7-9
CDR3 length: 16
J gene: TRBJ2-2
CDR3 protein: CASSSPLGGGTGELFF
CDR3 DNA: TGTGCCAGCAGTTCCCCTCTGGGAGGCGGGACCGGGGAGCTGTTTTTT

D gene: .
clone size: once
V gene: TRBV10-1
CDR3 length: 14
J gene: TRBJ2-4
CDR3 protein: CASSESGPGGEQYF
CDR3 DNA: TGCGCCAGCAGTGAGTCGGGACCAGGCGGAGAGCAGTACTTC

D gene: .
clone size: few
V gene: TRBV12-3/TRBV12-4
CDR3 length: 13
J gene: TRBJ2-7
CDR3 protein: CASSFSGLYEQYF
CDR3 DNA: TGTGCCAGCAGTTTTAGCGGCCTCTACGAGCAGTACTTC

D gene: .
clone size: .
V gene: TRBV6-1
CDR3 length: 15
J gene: TRBJ1-4
CDR3 protein: CASSSQAATNEKLFF
CDR3 DNA: TGTGCCAGCAGCTCACAGGCGGCAACTAATGAAAAACTGTTTTTT

D gene: .
clone size: .
V gene: TRBV20-1
CDR3 length: 14
J gene: TRBJ2-1
CDR3 protein: CSARSGGSWNEQFF
CDR3 DNA: TGCAGTGCTAGAAGTGGGGGGTCCTGGAATGAGCAGTTCTTC

D gene: .
clone size: .
V gene: TRBV7-2
CDR3 length: 15
J gene: TRBJ2-3
CDR3 protein: CASSPRSGGTDTQYF
CDR3 DNA: TGTGCCAGCAGCCCCCGATCAGGGGGCACAGATACGCAGTATTTT

D gene: .
clone size: .
V gene: TRBV7-2
CDR3 length: 14
J gene: TRBJ2-1
CDR3 protein: CASSATTSHNEQFF
CDR3 DNA: TGTGCCAGCAGCGCGACTACTTCTCACAATGAGCAGTTCTTC

D gene: .
clone size: .
V gene: TRBV7-9
CDR3 length: 15
J gene: TRBJ2-5
CDR3 protein: CASSLYGGNQETQYF
CDR3 DNA: TGTGCCAGCAGCTTATATGGGGGGAACCAAGAGACCCAGTACTTC

D gene: .
clone size: .
V gene: TRBV7-9
CDR3 length: 15
J gene: TRBJ2-5
CDR3 protein: CASSLEERVGETQYF
CDR3 DNA: TGTGCCAGCAGCTTAGAAGAAAGGGTTGGCGAGACCCAGTACTTC

D gene: TRBD1
clone size: few
V gene: TRBV27
CDR3 length: 15
J gene: TRBJ1-2
CDR3 protein: CASSRGTGRDYGYTF
CDR3 DNA: TGTGCCAGCAGCCGGGGGACAGGGCGGGACTATGGCTACACCTTC

D gene: .
clone size: .
V gene: TRBV16
CDR3 length: 12
J gene: TRBJ1-4
CDR3 protein: CASSRGSEKLFF
CDR3 DNA: TGTGCCAGCAGCCGAGGGAGTGAAAAACTGTTTTTT

D gene: .
clone size: many
V gene: TRBV20-1
CDR3 length: 14
J gene: TRBJ2-5
CDR3 protein: CSALREGSRETQYF
CDR3 DNA: TGCAGTGCCCTTCGCGAGGGGTCACGGGAGACCCAGTACTTC

D gene: .
clone size: .
V gene: TRBV29-1
CDR3 length: 12
J gene: TRBJ1-2
CDR3 protein: CSVKTDRYGYTF
CDR3 DNA: TGCAGCGTAAAGACAGATCGGTATGGCTACACCTTC

D gene: TRBD2
clone size: few
V gene: TRBV7-2
CDR3 length: 14
J gene: TRBJ2-7
CDR3 protein: CASSHLAGLYEQYF
CDR3 DNA: TGTGCCAGCAGCCATCTAGCGGGCCTGTACGAGCAGTACTTC

D gene: .
clone size: .
V gene: TRBV20-1
CDR3 length: 13
J gene: TRBJ1-6
CDR3 protein: CSARGGGNSPLHF
CDR3 DNA: TGCAGTGCTAGAGGAGGAGGTAATTCACCCCTCCACTTT

D gene: .
clone size: .
V gene: TRBV7-2
CDR3 length: 15
J gene: TRBJ2-7
CDR3 protein: CASSPTVMERYEQYF
CDR3 DNA: TGTGCCAGCAGCCCCACAGTAATGGAACGTTACGAGCAGTACTTC

D gene: TRBD2
clone size: .
V gene: TRBV28
CDR3 length: 15
J gene: TRBJ2-1
CDR3 protein: CASNPGGGVYNEQFF
CDR3 DNA: TGTGCCAGCAACCCCGGCGGGGGGGTGTACAATGAGCAGTTCTTC

D gene: .
clone size: .
V gene: TRBV4-3
CDR3 length: 17
J gene: TRBJ1-5
CDR3 protein: CASSQDLPFTSNQPQHF
CDR3 DNA: TGCGCCAGCAGCCAAGATCTTCCTTTTACTAGCAATCAGCCCCAGCATTTT

D gene: .
clone size: few
V gene: TRBV4-1
CDR3 length: 15
J gene: TRBJ2-7
CDR3 protein: CASSQDWGAVYEQYF
CDR3 DNA: TGCGCCAGCAGCCAAGATTGGGGGGCGGTTTACGAGCAGTACTTC

D gene: .
clone size: few
V gene: TRBV11-3
CDR3 length: 13
J gene: TRBJ2-3
CDR3 protein: CASSLSSRDTQYF
CDR3 DNA: TGTGCCAGCAGCTTATCGTCTAGAGATACGCAGTATTTT

D gene: TRBD2
clone size: .
V gene: TRBV20-1
CDR3 length: 16
J gene: TRBJ2-3
CDR3 protein: CSARFIGTSGTDTQYF
CDR3 DNA: TGCAGTGCTAGATTTATCGGGACTAGCGGTACAGATACGCAGTATTTT

D gene: .
clone size: few
V gene: TRBV28
CDR3 length: 14
J gene: TRBJ2-7
CDR3 protein: CASSPYKASYEQYF
CDR3 DNA: TGTGCCAGCAGTCCCTACAAGGCGTCCTACGAGCAGTACTTC

D gene: .
clone size: few
V gene: TRBV7-2
CDR3 length: 17
J gene: TRBJ2-1
CDR3 protein: CASSLLAGAPASNEQFF
CDR3 DNA: TGTGCCAGCAGCTTACTCGCGGGGGCCCCCGCGAGCAATGAGCAGTTCTTC

D gene: TRBD1
clone size: .
V gene: TRBV7-9
CDR3 length: 16
J gene: TRBJ2-7
CDR3 protein: CASSSLGQGVVYEQYF
CDR3 DNA: TGTGCCAGCAGCTCCTTGGGACAGGGGGTCGTCTACGAGCAGTACTTC

D gene: .
clone size: .
V gene: TRBV20-1
CDR3 length: 16
J gene: TRBJ1-6
CDR3 protein: CSARDERAGGNSPLHF
CDR3 DNA: TGCAGTGCTAGAGACGAAAGGGCTGGAGGAAATTCACCCCTCCACTTT

D gene: TRBD2
clone size: few
V gene: TRBV25-1
CDR3 length: 14
J gene: TRBJ2-2
CDR3 protein: CASRYSGRTGELFF
CDR3 DNA: TGTGCCAGCCGATATAGCGGGCGGACCGGGGAGCTGTTTTTT

D gene: .
clone size: .
V gene: TRBV4-1
CDR3 length: 14
J gene: TRBJ1-4
CDR3 protein: CASSQAGIGEKLFF
CDR3 DNA: TGCGCCAGCAGCCAAGCAGGGATTGGTGAAAAACTGTTTTTT

D gene: .
clone size: .
V gene: TRBV4-3
CDR3 length: 16
J gene: TRBJ2-7
CDR3 protein: CASSQDFRGRAYEQYF
CDR3 DNA: TGCGCCAGCAGCCAAGATTTTAGGGGACGGGCCTACGAGCAGTACTTC

D gene: TRBD1
clone size: .
V gene: TRBV9
CDR3 length: 14
J gene: TRBJ2-1
CDR3 protein: CASSVGTGYNEQFF
CDR3 DNA: TGTGCCAGCAGCGTGGGGACAGGATACAATGAGCAGTTCTTC

D gene: .
clone size: .
V gene: TRBV6-2/TRBV6-3
CDR3 length: 15
J gene: TRBJ2-5
CDR3 protein: CASRGSGHGQEAQYF
CDR3 DNA: TGTGCCAGCAGAGGTTCGGGACACGGGCAAGAGGCCCAGTACTTC

D gene: .
clone size: .
V gene: TRBV7-3
CDR3 length: 13
J gene: TRBJ2-5
CDR3 protein: CASSRAAEETQYF
CDR3 DNA: TGTGCCAGCTCAAGGGCGGCAGAAGAGACCCAGTACTTC

D gene: .
clone size: .
V gene: TRBV15
CDR3 length: 17
J gene: TRBJ2-7
CDR3 protein: CATSSYNRRVAYNEQYF
CDR3 DNA: TGTGCCACCAGCAGTTATAACAGGAGAGTCGCCTACAATGAGCAGTACTTC

D gene: .
clone size: few
V gene: TRBV6-4
CDR3 length: 14
J gene: TRBJ2-1
CDR3 protein: CASSVESGDNEQFF
CDR3 DNA: TGTGCCAGCAGTGTCGAGTCAGGGGACAATGAGCAGTTCTTC

D gene: .
clone size: .
V gene: TRBV6-1
CDR3 length: 16
J gene: TRBJ2-2
CDR3 protein: CASSEVAPLNTGELFF
CDR3 DNA: TGTGCCAGCAGTGAAGTTGCGCCACTGAACACCGGGGAGCTGTTTTTT

D gene: .
clone size: .
V gene: TRBV18
CDR3 length: 15
J gene: TRBJ2-7
CDR3 protein: CASSPDPGSSYEQYF
CDR3 DNA: TGTGCCAGCTCACCCGACCCAGGGAGCTCCTACGAGCAGTACTTC

D gene: TRBD1
clone size: .
V gene: TRBV30
CDR3 length: 12
J gene: TRBJ1-2
CDR3 protein: CAWRPPGGPYTF
CDR3 DNA: TGTGCCTGGAGACCCCCAGGGGGGCCTTACACCTTC

D gene: .
clone size: .
V gene: TRBV7-9
CDR3 length: 15
J gene: TRBJ2-3
CDR3 protein: CASSPPGHYTDTQYF
CDR3 DNA: TGTGCCAGCAGCCCCCCGGGACACTACACAGATACGCAGTATTTT

D gene: .
clone size: .
V gene: TRBV7-2
CDR3 length: 14
J gene: TRBJ2-3
CDR3 protein: CASSLTPRTDTQYF
CDR3 DNA: TGTGCCAGCAGCTTAACCCCTCGTACAGATACGCAGTATTTT

D gene: .
clone size: few
V gene: TRBV12-3/TRBV12-4
CDR3 length: 14
J gene: TRBJ1-6
CDR3 protein: CASRVSWGNSPLHF
CDR3 DNA: TGTGCCAGCAGAGTTAGCTGGGGTAATTCACCCCTCCACTTT

D gene: .
clone size: .
V gene: TRBV12-3/TRBV12-4
CDR3 length: 14
J gene: TRBJ2-3
CDR3 protein: CASSRLAPTDTQYF
CDR3 DNA: TGTGCCAGCAGTAGGCTAGCCCCCACAGATACGCAGTATTTT

D gene: TRBD1
clone size: .
V gene: TRBV20-1
CDR3 length: 13
J gene: TRBJ2-1
CDR3 protein: CGGGQGHGNEQFF
CDR3 DNA: TGCGGTGGGGGACAGGGTCATGGGAATGAGCAGTTCTTC

D gene: .
clone size: .
V gene: TRBV7-2
CDR3 length: 16
J gene: TRBJ2-5
CDR3 protein: CASSLALSQGQETQYF
CDR3 DNA: TGTGCCAGCAGCTTAGCGCTTTCTCAGGGCCAAGAGACCCAGTACTTC

D gene: .
clone size: .
V gene: TRBV12-3/TRBV12-4
CDR3 length: 12
J gene: TRBJ1-2
CDR3 protein: CASSTANYGYTF
CDR3 DNA: TGTGCCAGCAGCACGGCTAACTATGGCTACACCTTC

D gene: TRBD2
clone size: few
V gene: TRBV6-5
CDR3 length: 15
J gene: TRBJ2-7
CDR3 protein: CASSYRVGGTYEQYF
CDR3 DNA: TGTGCCAGCAGTTACCGGGTGGGGGGGACCTACGAGCAGTACTTC

D gene: .
clone size: .
V gene: TRBV3-1
CDR3 length: 13
J gene: TRBJ1-1
CDR3 protein: CASGSGLATEAFF
CDR3 DNA: TGTGCCAGCGGCTCTGGGCTGGCCACTGAAGCTTTCTTT

D gene: .
clone size: .
V gene: TRBV6-6
CDR3 length: 14
J gene: TRBJ2-5
CDR3 protein: CASSDDGTQETQYF
CDR3 DNA: TGTGCCAGCAGTGACGACGGGACCCAAGAGACCCAGTACTTC

D gene: .
clone size: .
V gene: TRBV7-2
CDR3 length: 13
J gene: TRBJ2-3
CDR3 protein: CASSLPFPDTQYF
CDR3 DNA: TGTGCCAGCAGCCTCCCGTTCCCAGATACGCAGTATTTT

D gene: .
clone size: .
V gene: TRBV3-1
CDR3 length: 15
J gene: TRBJ2-5
CDR3 protein: CASSSRQKREETQYF
CDR3 DNA: TGTGCCAGCAGCTCCCGACAGAAACGGGAAGAGACCCAGTACTTC